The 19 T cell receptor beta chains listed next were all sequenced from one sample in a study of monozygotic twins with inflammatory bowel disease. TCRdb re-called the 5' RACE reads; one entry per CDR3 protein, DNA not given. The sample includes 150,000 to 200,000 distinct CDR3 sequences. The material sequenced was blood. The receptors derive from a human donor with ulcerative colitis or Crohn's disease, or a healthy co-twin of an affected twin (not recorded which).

The CDR3 sequence is CASSLQPNQPQHF. V is TRBV5-1 and J is TRBJ1-5. Germline V gene sequence: CDR1 SGHRS, CDR2 YFSETQ. The CDR3 sequence is 13 residues long. Using reference TRBV5-1 and TRBJ1-5 for the parts outside the CDR3, the full variable domain is KAGVTQTPRYLIKTRGQQVTLSCSPISGHRSVSWYQQTPGQGLQFLFEYFSETQRNKGNFPGRFSGRQFSNSRSEMNVSTLELGDSALYLCASSLQPNQPQHFGDGTRLSIL.

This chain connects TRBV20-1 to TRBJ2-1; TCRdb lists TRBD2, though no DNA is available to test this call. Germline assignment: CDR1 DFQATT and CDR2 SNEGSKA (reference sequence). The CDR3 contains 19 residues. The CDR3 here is CSARDGVGLTADSYNEQFF.

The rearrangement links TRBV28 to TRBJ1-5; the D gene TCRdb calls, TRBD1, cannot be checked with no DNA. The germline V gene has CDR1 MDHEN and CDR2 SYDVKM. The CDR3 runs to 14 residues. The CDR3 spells CASSHRISNQPQHF. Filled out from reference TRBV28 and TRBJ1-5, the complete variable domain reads DVKVTQSSRYLVKRTGEKVFLECVQDMDHENMFWYRQDPGLGLRLIYFSYDVKMKEKGDIPEGYSVSREKKERFSLILESASTNQTSMYLCASSHRISNQPQHFGDGTRLSIL.

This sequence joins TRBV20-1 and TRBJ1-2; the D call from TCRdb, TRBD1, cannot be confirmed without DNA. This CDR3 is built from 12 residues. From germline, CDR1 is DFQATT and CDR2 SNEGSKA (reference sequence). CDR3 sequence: CSARGTGEGYTF.

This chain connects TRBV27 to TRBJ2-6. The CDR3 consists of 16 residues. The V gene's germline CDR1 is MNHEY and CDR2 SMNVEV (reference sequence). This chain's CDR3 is CASSLSVNSGANVLTF.

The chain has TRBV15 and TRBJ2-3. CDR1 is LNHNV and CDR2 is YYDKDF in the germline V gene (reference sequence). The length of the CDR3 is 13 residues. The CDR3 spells CATTGGGTDTQYF.

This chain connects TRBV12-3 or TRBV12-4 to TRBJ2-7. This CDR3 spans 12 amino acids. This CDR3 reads CASTLGAYEQYF.

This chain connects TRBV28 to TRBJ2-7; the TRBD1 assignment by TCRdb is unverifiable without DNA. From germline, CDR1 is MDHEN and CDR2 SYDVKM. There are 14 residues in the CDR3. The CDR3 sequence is CASSAPGPQREQYF.

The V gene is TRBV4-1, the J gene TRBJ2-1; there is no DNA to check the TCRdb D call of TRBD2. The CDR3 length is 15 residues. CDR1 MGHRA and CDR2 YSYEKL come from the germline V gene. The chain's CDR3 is CASSQAPGLAGVQFF.

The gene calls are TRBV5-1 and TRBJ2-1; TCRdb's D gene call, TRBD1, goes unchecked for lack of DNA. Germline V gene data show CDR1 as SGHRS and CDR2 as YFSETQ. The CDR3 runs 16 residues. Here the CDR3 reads CASSLGGQSTYNEQFF.

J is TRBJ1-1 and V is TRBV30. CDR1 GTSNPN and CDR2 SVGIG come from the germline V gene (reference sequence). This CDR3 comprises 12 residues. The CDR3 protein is CAWSVTNTEAFF.

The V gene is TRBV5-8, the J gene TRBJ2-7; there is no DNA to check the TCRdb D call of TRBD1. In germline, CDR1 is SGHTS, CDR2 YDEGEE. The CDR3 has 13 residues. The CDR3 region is CASLLRDSYEQYF.

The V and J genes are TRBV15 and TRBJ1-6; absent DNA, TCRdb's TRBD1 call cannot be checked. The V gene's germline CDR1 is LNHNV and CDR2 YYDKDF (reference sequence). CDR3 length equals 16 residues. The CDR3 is CATSRAGRTVVSPLHF.

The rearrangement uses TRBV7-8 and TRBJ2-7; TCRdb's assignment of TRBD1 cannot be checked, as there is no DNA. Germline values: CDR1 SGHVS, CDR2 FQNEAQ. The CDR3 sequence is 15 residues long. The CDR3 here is CASTLSAQPTYEQYF.

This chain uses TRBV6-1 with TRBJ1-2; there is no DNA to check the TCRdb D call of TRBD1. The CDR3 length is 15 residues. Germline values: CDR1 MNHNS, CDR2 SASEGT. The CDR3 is CASSEDRGVNYGYTF.

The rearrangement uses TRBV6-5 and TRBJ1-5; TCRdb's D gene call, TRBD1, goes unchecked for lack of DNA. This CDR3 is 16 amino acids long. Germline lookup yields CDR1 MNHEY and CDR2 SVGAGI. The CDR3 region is CASSFDRGVSNQPQHF.

CDR3 protein: CASSLAVTRHIQYF. This chain uses TRBV7-2 with TRBJ2-4; TCRdb proposes TRBD2, but this gene call is untestable without DNA. Germline CDR1 and CDR2: SGHTA and FQGNSA. The CDR3 length is 14 residues.

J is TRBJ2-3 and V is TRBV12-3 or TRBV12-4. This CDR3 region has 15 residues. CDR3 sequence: CASSLLVGATDTQYF.

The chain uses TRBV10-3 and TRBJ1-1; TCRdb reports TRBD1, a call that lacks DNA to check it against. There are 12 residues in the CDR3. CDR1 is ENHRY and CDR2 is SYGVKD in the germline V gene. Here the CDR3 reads CAIRGEGTEAFF.